The rows below give T cell receptor beta chains drawn from one sample of a study of T cell responses to AZD1222 COVID-19 vaccine. The protocol was immunoSEQ multiplex PCR, while the TCRdb copy is restricted to in-frame clones and leaves out a portion. Among 85,000 to 90,000 clones listed, roughly 89% were seen once. Sequenced material: peripheral blood, taken on day 0 of MenACWY control vaccination. These TCRs come from an adult in good health. The CDR3 runs from the conserved cysteine through the conserved F or W. Fields, in order: clone size, V gene, D gene, CDR3 length, J gene, CDR3 protein, CDR3 DNA. D genes are given only for firm matches. Rows may omit the clone size; those that give it use once, few, many or a size class.

once	TRBV28	-	13	TRBJ2-2	CASSWTWAGELFF	TGTGCCAGCAGTTGGACATGGGCCGGGGAGCTGTTTTTT
-	TRBV19	-	13	TRBJ2-4	CASSINLVSKQYF	TGTGCCAGTAGTATTAATTTGGTCTCTAAACAGTACTTC
-	TRBV6-5	TRBD1	15	TRBJ1-1	CASHPTGSKNTEAFF	TGTGCCAGCCATCCGACAGGGTCAAAGAACACTGAAGCTTTCTTT
-	TRBV4-1	TRBD1	15	TRBJ2-7	CASSQDGQGSHEQYF	TGCGCCAGCAGCCAAGATGGACAGGGGTCCCACGAGCAGTACTTC
-	TRBV19	TRBD1	15	TRBJ2-7	CASSMGQGSNYEQYF	TGTGCCAGTAGTATGGGACAGGGGAGTAACTACGAGCAGTACTTC
-	TRBV6-6	-	16	TRBJ1-1	CASRSTGGATNTEAFF	TGTGCCAGCAGATCGACCGGAGGGGCGACGAACACTGAAGCTTTCTTT
-	TRBV28	-	16	TRBJ1-6	CASSLADGSYNSPLHF	TGTGCCAGCAGTTTGGCGGATGGCTCCTATAATTCACCCCTCCACTTT
-	TRBV6-5	-	13	TRBJ1-2	CASSYGANYGYTF	TGTGCCAGCAGTTATGGGGCCAATTATGGCTACACCTTC
-	TRBV6-5	TRBD2	15	TRBJ2-3	CASIRLAASTDTQYF	TGTGCCAGCATCCGACTAGCGGCTAGCACAGATACGCAGTATTTT
-	TRBV5-6	-	14	TRBJ1-1	CASSPGRRNTEAFF	TGTGCCAGCAGCCCAGGGAGGAGGAACACTGAAGCTTTCTTT
-	TRBV21-1	-	18	TRBJ2-4	CASSKPLGEGLAKNIQYF	TGTGCCAGCAGCAAACCTCTTGGGGAGGGGCTAGCCAAAAACATTCAGTACTTC
once	TRBV7-2	TRBD2	15	TRBJ2-1	CASSWTSGGYNEQFF	TGTGCCAGCAGCTGGACTAGCGGGGGGTACAATGAGCAGTTCTTC
-	TRBV6-5	-	13	TRBJ1-2	CASSRSYNYGYTF	TGTGCCAGCAGTCGGTCCTATAACTATGGCTACACCTTC
-	TRBV6-6	-	15	TRBJ1-1	CASSYEGAGNTEAFF	TGTGCCAGCAGTTACGAAGGGGCGGGGAACACTGAAGCTTTCTTT
-	TRBV10-2	-	17	TRBJ2-6	CASSDNSPSSGANVLTF	TGCGCCAGCAGTGATAACAGCCCCAGCTCTGGGGCCAACGTCCTGACTTTC
-	TRBV30	TRBD1	20	TRBJ2-2	CAWNRQGPGQGVRRTGELFF	TGTGCCTGGAACCGGCAAGGCCCGGGACAGGGAGTACGTCGCACCGGGGAGCTGTTTTTT
-	TRBV5-4	TRBD1	15	TRBJ1-1	CASSLVSGQFTEAFF	TGTGCCAGCAGCTTGGTATCGGGACAGTTCACTGAAGCTTTCTTT
-	TRBV10-3	-	20	TRBJ1-3	CAISDLVTAGESRSGNTIYF	TGTGCCATCAGTGACCTAGTTACGGCGGGAGAGTCCAGGTCTGGAAACACCATATATTTT
-	TRBV25-1	-	14	TRBJ1-1	CASTPHLPNTEAFF	TGTGCCAGCACCCCCCATCTCCCGAACACTGAAGCTTTCTTT
-	TRBV29-1	-	14	TRBJ1-6	CSAGGGANDSPLHF	TGCAGCGCGGGGGGTGGGGCCAATGATTCACCCCTCCACTTT
-	TRBV7-9	-	13	TRBJ2-4	CASSPGSKNIQYF	TGTGCCAGCAGCCCGGGCTCCAAAAACATTCAGTACTTC
-	TRBV19	TRBD1	14	TRBJ2-5	CASSGQGAQETQYF	TGTGCCAGTAGCGGACAGGGGGCACAAGAGACCCAGTACTTC
-	TRBV3-1/TRBV3-2	-	15	TRBJ1-6	CASSQWGGEDSPLHF	TGTGCCAGCAGCCAATGGGGTGGGGAAGATTCACCCCTCCACTTT
-	TRBV18	-	19	TRBJ2-6	CASSPPGIGWFSGANVLTF	TGTGCCAGCTCACCACCGGGGATTGGGTGGTTCTCTGGGGCCAACGTCCTGACTTTC
-	TRBV10-2	-	16	TRBJ1-2	CASSEVIRSPSNGYTF	TGCGCCAGCAGCGAGGTTATTAGGTCCCCGTCCAATGGCTACACCTTC
once	TRBV19	TRBD1	14	TRBJ1-1	CASSIGRGPTEAFF	TGTGCCAGTAGTATAGGGAGGGGGCCAACTGAAGCTTTCTTT
-	TRBV9	-	15	TRBJ1-3	CASSVAGDSGNTIYF	TGTGCCAGCAGCGTAGCGGGAGACTCTGGAAACACCATATATTTT
medium-sized	TRBV6-2/TRBV6-3	TRBD1	14	TRBJ2-7	CASSQTGGRNEQYF	TGTGCCAGCAGCCAGACAGGGGGCAGGAACGAGCAGTACTTC
-	TRBV2	-	13	TRBJ1-5	CASTPQGSQPQHF	TGTGCCAGCACCCCTCAGGGATCTCAGCCCCAGCATTTT
-	TRBV28	-	16	TRBJ2-1	CASEAMDPRSYNEQFF	TGTGCCAGCGAGGCCATGGACCCCCGCTCCTACAATGAGCAGTTCTTC
once	TRBV3-1/TRBV3-2	-	12	TRBJ1-2	CASSQEIYGYTF	TGTGCCAGCAGCCAAGAGATCTATGGCTACACCTTC
many	TRBV25-1	-	12	TRBJ1-5	CASSGLEPPQHF	TGTGCCAGCAGTGGACTGGAACCACCCCAGCATTTT
-	TRBV28	TRBD1	14	TRBJ1-5	CASSPGQGDQPQHF	TGTGCCAGCAGTCCTGGACAGGGTGATCAGCCCCAGCATTTT
-	TRBV28	-	15	TRBJ1-6	CASSLQSSYNSPLHF	TGTGCCAGCAGCCTACAGAGCTCCTATAATTCACCCCTCCACTTT
-	TRBV4-3	-	14	TRBJ2-1	CASSQGLMNNEQFF	TGCGCCAGCAGCCAAGGACTTATGAACAATGAGCAGTTCTTC
-	TRBV5-6	-	12	TRBJ1-2	CASSSLSYGYTF	TGTGCCAGCAGCTCCTTGTCCTATGGCTACACCTTC
-	TRBV29-1	-	12	TRBJ1-1	CSGRGQGPEAFF	TGCAGCGGGAGAGGCCAGGGACCTGAAGCTTTCTTT
-	TRBV28	-	14	TRBJ2-4	CASSLGGAKNIQYF	TGTGCCAGCAGTTTAGGGGGAGCCAAAAACATTCAGTACTTC
-	TRBV27	TRBD2	14	TRBJ2-7	CATTRSGGSYEQYF	TGTGCCACCACTCGGTCTGGCGGGAGTTACGAGCAGTACTTC
once	TRBV11-2	-	14	TRBJ2-7	CASSNGRHNYEQYF	TGTGCCAGCAGCAACGGACGTCATAACTACGAGCAGTACTTC